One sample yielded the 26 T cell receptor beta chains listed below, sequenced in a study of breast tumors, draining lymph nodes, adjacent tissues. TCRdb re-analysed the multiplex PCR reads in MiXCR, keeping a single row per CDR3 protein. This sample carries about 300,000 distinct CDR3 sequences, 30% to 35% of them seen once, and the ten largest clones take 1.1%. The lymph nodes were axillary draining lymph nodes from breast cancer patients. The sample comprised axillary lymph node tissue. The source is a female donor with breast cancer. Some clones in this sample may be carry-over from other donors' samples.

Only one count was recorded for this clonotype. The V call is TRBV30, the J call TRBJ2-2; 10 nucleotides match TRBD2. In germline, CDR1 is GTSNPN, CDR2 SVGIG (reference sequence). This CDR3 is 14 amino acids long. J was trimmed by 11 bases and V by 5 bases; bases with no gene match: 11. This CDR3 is CAWGSGGRHNELFF. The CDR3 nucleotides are TGTGCCTGGGGTAGCGGGGGGCGGCACAATGAGCTGTTTTTT.

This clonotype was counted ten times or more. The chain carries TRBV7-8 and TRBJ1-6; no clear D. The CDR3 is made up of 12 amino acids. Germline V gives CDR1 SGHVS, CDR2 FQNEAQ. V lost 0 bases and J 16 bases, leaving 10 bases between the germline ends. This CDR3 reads CASSLAPAPLHF. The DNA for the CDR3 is TGTGCCAGCAGCTTAGCCCCCGCCCCTCTCCACTTT.

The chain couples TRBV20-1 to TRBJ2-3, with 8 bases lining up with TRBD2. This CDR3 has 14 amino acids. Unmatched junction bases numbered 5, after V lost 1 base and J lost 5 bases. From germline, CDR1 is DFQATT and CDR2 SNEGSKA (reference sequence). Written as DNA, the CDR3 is TGCAGTGCTAGAGGGGCGGGAGGAGTAGATACGCAGTATTTT. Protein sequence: CSARGAGGVDTQYF.

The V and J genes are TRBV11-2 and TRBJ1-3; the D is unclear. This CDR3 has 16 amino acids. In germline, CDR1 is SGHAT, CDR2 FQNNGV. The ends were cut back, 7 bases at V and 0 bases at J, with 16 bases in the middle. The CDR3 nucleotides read TGTGCCAGCACCACAAACAGTAAAACCTCTGGAAACACCATATATTTT. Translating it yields CASTTNSKTSGNTIYF.

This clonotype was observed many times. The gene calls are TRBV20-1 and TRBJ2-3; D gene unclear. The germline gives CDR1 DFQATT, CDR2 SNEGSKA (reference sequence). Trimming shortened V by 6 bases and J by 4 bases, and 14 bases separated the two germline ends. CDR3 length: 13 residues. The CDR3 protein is CSAPGLRPDTQYF. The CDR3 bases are TGCAGTGCCCCCGGTTTGAGGCCAGATACGCAGTATTTT.

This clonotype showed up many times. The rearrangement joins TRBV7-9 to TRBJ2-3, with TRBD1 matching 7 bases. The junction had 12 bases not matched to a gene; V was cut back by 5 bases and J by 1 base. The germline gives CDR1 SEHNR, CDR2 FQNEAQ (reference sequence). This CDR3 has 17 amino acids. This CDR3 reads CASSPPAGTAGTDTQYF. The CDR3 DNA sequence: TGTGCCAGCAGCCCCCCTGCCGGGACAGCAGGCACAGATACGCAGTATTTT.

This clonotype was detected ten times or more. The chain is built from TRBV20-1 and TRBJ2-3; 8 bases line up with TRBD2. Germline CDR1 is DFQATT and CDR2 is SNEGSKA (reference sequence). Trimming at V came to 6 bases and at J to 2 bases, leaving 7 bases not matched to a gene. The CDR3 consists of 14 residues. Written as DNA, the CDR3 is TGCAGTGCAAAAACTAGCGGCCCCACAGATACGCAGTATTTT. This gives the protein CSAKTSGPTDTQYF.

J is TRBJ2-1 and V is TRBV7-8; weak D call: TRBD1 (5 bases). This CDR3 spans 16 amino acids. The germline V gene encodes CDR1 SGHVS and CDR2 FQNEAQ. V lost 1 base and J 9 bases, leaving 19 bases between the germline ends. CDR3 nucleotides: TGTGCCAGCAGCTTAGAGATGGGGCCCCCAAAGAGTGAGCAGTTCTTC. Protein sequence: CASSLEMGPPKSEQFF.

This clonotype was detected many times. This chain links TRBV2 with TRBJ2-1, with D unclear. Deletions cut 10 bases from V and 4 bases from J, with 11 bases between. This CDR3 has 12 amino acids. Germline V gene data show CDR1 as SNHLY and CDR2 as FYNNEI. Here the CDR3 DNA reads TGTGCCACCAGGTTTCGGTACAATGAGCAGTTCTTC. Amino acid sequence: CATRFRYNEQFF. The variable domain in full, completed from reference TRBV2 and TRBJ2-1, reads EPEVTQTPSHQVTQMGQEVILRCVPISNHLYFYWYRQILGQKVEFLVSFYNNEISEKSEIFDDQFSVERPDGSNFTLKIRSTKLEDSAMYFCATRFRYNEQFFGPGTRLTVL.

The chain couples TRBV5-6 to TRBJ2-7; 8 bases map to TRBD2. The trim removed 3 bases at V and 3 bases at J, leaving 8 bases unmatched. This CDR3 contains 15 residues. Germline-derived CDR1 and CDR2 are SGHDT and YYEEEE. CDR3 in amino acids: CASSSRVAGLYEQYF. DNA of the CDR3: TGTGCCAGCAGCTCCCGGGTAGCGGGGCTCTACGAGCAGTACTTC.

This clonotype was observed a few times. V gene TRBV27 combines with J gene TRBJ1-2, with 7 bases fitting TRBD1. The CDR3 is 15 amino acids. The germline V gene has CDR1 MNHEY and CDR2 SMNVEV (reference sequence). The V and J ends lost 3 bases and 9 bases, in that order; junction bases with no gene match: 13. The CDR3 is CASSFGLGTVRSYTF. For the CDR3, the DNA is TGTGCCAGCAGTTTTGGGCTCGGGACAGTAAGAAGCTACACCTTC.

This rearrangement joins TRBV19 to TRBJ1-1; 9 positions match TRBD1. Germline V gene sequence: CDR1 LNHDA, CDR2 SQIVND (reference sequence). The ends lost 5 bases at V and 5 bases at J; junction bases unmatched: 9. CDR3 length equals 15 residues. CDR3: CASSSHRGLGTEAFF. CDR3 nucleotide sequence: TGTGCCAGTAGTTCCCACAGGGGGCTAGGGACTGAAGCTTTCTTT.

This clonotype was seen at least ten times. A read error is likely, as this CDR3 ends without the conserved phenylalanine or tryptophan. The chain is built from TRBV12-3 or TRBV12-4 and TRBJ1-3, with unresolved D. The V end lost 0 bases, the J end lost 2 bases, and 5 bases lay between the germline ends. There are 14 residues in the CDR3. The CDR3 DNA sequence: TGTGCCAGCAGTTTAGCAGGGACTGGAAACACCATATATCTT. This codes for CASSLAGTGNTIYL.

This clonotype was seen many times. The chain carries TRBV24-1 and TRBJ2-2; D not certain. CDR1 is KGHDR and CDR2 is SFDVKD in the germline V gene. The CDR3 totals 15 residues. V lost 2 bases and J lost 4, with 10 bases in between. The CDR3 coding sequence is TGTGCCACCAGTGATTCTCTGGGTGGCACCGGGGAGCTGTTTTTT. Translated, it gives CATSDSLGGTGELFF.

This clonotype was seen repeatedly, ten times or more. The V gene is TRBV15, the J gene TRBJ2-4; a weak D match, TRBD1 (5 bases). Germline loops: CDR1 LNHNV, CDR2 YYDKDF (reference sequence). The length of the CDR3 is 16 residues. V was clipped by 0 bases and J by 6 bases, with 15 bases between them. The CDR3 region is CATSRELPQVGNIQYF. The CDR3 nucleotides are TGTGCCACCAGCAGAGAGTTGCCACAGGTGGGAAACATTCAGTACTTC.

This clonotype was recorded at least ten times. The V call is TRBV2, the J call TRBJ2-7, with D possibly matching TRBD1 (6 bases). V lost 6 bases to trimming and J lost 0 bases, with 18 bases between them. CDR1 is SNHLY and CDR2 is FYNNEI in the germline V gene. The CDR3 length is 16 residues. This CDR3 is CASRDINRDNSYEQYF. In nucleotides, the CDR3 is TGTGCCAGCAGGGACATTAACCGGGACAACTCCTACGAGCAGTACTTC.

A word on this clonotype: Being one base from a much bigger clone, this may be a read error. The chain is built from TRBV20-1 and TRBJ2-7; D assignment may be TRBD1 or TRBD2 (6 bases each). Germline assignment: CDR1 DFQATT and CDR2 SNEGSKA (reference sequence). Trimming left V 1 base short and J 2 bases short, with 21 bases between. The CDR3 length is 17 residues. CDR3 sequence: CSARGPGGDLFTYEQYF. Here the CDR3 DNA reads TGCAGTGCTAGAGGACCCGGGGGCGACCTGTTTACCTACGAGCAGTACTTC.

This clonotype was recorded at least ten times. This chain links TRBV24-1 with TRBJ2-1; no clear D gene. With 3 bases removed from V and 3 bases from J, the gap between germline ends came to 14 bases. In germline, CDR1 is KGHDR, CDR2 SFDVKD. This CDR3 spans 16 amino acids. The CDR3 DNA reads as TGTGCCACCAGTGATACCTTAGCAAGAAACTACAATGAGCAGTTCTTC. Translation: CATSDTLARNYNEQFF.

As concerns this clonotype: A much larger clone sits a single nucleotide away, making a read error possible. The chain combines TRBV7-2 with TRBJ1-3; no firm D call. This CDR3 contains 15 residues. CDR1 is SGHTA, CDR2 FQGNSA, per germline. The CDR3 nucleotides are TGTGCCAGCAGCCTAACAGCACTCTCTGGAACCACCATATATTTT. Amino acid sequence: CASSLTALSGTTIYF. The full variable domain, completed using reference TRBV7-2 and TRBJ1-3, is GAGVSQSPSNKVTEKGKDVELRCDPISGHTALYWYRQSLGQGLEFLIYFQGNSAPDKSGLPSDRFSAERTGGSVSTLTIQRTQQEDSAVYLCASSLTALSGTTIYFGEGSWLTVV.

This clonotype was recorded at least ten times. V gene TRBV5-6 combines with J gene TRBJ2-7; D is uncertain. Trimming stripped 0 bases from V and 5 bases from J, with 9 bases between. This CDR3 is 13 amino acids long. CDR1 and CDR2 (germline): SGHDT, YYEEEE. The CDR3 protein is CASSLAVGNEQYF. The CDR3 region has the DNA TGTGCCAGCAGCTTGGCCGTCGGCAACGAGCAGTACTTC.

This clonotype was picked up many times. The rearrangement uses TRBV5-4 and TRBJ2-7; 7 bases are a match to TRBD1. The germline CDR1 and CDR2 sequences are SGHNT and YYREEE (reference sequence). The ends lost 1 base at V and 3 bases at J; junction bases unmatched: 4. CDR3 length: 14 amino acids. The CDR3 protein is CASSLYGTDYEQYF. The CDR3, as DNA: TGTGCCAGCAGCTTGTACGGGACAGACTACGAGCAGTACTTC.

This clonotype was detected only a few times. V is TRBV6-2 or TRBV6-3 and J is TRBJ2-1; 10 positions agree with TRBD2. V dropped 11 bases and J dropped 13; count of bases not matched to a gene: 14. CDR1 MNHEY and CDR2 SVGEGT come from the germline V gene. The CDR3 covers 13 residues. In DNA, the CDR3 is TGTGCCGGACAGTTTAATAGCGGGGGGTTCCAGTTCTTC. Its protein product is CAGQFNSGGFQFF.

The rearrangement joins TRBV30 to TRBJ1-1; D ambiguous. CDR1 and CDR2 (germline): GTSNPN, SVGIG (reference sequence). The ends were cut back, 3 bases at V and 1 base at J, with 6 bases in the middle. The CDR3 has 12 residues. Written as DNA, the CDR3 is TGTGCCTGGAGCGGTCGGAACACTGAAGCTTTCTTT. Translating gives CAWSGRNTEAFF.

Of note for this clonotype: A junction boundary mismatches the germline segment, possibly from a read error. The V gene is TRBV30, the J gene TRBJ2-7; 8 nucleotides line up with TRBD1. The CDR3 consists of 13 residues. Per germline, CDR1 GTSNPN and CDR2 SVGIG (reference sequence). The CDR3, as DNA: TGTGCCTGGGAGGGACAGGCCGACCACGAGCAGCACTTC. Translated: CAWEGQADHEQHF.

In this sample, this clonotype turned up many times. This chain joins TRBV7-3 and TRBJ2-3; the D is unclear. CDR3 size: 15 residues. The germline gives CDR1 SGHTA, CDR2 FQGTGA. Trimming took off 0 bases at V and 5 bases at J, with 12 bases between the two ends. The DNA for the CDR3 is TGTGCCAGCAGCTTAACATTCGGCGCGGTAGATACGCAGTATTTT. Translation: CASSLTFGAVDTQYF.

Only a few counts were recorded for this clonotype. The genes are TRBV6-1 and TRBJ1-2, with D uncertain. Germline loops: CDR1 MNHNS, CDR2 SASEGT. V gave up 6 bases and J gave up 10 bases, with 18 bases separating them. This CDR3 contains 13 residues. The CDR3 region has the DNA TGTGCCAGCAGAATGGGAACCAAGAGGGACTACACCTTC. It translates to CASRMGTKRDYTF.